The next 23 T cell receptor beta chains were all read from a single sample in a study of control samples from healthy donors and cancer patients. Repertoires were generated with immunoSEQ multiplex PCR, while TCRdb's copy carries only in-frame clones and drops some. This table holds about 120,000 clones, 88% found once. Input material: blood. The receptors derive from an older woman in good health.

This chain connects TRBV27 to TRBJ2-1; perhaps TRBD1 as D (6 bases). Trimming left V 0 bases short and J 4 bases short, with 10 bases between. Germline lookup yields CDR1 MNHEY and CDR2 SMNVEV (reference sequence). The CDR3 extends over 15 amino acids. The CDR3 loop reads CASSLSNGQYNEQFF. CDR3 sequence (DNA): TGTGCCAGCAGTTTATCAAATGGACAGTACAATGAGCAGTTCTTC.

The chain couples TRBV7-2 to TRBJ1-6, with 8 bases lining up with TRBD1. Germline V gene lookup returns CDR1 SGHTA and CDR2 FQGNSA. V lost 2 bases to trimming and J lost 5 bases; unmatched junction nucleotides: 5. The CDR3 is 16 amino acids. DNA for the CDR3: TGTGCCAGCAGCTTACAGGGGACAGGAGATAATTCACCCCTCCACTTT. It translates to CASSLQGTGDNSPLHF.

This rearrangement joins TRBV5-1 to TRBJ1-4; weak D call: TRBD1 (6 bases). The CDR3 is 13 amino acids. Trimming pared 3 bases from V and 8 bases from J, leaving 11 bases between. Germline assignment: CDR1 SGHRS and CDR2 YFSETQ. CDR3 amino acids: CASSSGDGEKLFF. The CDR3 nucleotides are TGCGCCAGCAGCTCAGGGGATGGGGAAAAACTGTTTTTT.

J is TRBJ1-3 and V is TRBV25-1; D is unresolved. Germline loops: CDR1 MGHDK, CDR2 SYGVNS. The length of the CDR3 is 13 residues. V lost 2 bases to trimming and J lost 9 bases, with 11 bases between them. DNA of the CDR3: TGTGCCAGCAGTGAAACGGCCGGCGGCACCATATATTTT. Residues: CASSETAGGTIYF.

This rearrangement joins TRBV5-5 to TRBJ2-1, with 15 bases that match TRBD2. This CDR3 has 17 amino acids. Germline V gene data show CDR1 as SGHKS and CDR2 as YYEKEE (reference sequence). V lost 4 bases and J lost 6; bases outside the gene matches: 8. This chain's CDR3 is CASSPGLAGGWSNEQFF. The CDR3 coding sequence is TGTGCCAGCAGCCCGGGACTAGCGGGGGGTTGGAGCAATGAGCAGTTCTTC.

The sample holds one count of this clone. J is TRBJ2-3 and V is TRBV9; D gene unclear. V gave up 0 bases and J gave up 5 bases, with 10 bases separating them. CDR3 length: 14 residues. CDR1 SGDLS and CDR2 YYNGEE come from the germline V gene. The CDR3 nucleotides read TGTGCCAGCAGCGTAGGCGGCCCGGGAGATACGCAGTATTTT. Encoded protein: CASSVGGPGDTQYF.

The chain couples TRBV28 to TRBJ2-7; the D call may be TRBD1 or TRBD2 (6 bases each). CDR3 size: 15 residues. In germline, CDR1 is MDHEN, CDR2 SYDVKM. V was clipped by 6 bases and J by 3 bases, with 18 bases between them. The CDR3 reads CASRLGGLSHYEQYF. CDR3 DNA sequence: TGTGCCAGCAGATTAGGGGGGCTCTCTCACTACGAGCAGTACTTC. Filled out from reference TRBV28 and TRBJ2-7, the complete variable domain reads DVKVTQSSRYLVKRTGEKVFLECVQDMDHENMFWYRQDPGLGLRLIYFSYDVKMKEKGDIPEGYSVSREKKERFSLILESASTNQTSMYLCASRLGGLSHYEQYFGPGTRLTVT.

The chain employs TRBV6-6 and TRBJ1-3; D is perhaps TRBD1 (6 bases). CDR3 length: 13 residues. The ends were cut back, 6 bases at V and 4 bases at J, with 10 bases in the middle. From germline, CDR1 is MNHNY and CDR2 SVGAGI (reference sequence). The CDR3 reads CASRWQGGNTIYF. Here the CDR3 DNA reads TGTGCCAGCAGGTGGCAGGGGGGAAACACCATATATTTT.

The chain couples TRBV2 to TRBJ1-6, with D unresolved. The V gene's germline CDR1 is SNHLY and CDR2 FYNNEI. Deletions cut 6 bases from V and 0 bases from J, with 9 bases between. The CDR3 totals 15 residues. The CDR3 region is CASRKEFSYNSPLHF. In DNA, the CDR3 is TGTGCCAGCAGAAAGGAGTTCTCCTATAATTCACCCCTCCACTTT.

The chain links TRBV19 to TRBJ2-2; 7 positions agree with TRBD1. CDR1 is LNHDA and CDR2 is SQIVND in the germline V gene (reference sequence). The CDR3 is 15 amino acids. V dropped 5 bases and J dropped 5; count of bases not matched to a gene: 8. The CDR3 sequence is CASSPMTGRTGELFF. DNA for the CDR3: TGTGCCAGTAGTCCAATGACAGGGCGGACCGGGGAGCTGTTTTTT. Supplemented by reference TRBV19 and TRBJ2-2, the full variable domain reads DGGITQSPKYLFRKEGQNVTLSCEQNLNHDAMYWYRQDPGQGLRLIYYSQIVNDFQKGDIAEGYSVSREKKESFPLTVTSAQKNPTAFYLCASSPMTGRTGELFFGEGSRLTVL.

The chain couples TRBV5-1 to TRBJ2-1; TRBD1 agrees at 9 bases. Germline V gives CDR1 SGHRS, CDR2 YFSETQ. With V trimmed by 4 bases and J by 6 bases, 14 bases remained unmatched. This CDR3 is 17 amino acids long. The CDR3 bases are TGCGCCAGCAGCCATTCTACCGGGACAGGGCCTCGCAATGAGCAGTTCTTC. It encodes CASSHSTGTGPRNEQFF.

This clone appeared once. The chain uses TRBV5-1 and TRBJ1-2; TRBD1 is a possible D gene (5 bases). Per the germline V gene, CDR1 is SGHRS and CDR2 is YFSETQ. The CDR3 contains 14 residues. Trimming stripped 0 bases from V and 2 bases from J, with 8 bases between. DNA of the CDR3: TGCGCCAGCAGCTTGGATTCAGGGAACTATGGCTACACCTTC. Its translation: CASSLDSGNYGYTF.

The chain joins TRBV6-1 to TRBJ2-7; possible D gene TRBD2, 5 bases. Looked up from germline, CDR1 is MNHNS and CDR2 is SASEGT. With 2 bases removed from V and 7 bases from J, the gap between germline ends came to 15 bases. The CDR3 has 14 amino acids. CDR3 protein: CASSEPVPTGEQYF. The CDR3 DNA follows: TGTGCCAGCAGTGAACCGGTGCCGACGGGGGAGCAGTACTTC.

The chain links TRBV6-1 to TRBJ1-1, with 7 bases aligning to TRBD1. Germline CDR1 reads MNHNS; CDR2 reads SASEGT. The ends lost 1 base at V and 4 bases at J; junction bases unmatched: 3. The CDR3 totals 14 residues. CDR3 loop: CASSEGQGGTEAFF. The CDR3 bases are TGTGCCAGCAGTGAAGGACAGGGTGGCACTGAAGCTTTCTTT.

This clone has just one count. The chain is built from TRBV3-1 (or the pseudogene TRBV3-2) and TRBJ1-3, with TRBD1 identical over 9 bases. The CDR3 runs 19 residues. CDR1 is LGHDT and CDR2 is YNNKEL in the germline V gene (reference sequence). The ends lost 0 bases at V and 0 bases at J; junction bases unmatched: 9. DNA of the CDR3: TGTGCCAGCAGCCAAGACTTTCCCGGGACAGGGACCTCTGGAAACACCATATATTTT. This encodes CASSQDFPGTGTSGNTIYF.

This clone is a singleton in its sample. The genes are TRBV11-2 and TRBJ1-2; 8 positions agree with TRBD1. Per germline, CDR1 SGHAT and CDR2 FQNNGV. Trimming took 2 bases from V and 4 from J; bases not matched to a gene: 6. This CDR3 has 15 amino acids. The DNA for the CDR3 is TGTGCCAGCAGCTTATGGCAGGGGGCTGGCTATGGCTACACCTTC. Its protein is CASSLWQGAGYGYTF.

CDR3 coding DNA: TGTGCCAGCAGTGAAGCATCAGGGGAAGGCTATGGCTACACCTTC. Its protein product is CASSEASGEGYGYTF. The chain employs TRBV2 and TRBJ1-2; D possibly corresponds to TRBD1 (6 bases). With 0 bases removed from V and 4 bases from J, the gap between germline ends came to 12 bases. CDR1 and CDR2 from the germline V gene are SNHLY and FYNNEI. The CDR3 covers 15 residues.

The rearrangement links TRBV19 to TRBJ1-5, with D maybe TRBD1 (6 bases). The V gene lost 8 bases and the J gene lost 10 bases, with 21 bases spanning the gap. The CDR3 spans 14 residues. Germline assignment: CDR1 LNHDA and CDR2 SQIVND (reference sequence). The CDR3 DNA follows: TGTGCCAGTTCAAACCAGGGGCGATCCTTCCCCCAGCATTTT. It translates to CASSNQGRSFPQHF.

The DNA for the CDR3 is TGTGCCAGCACTAGCTCGAACACCGGGGAGCTGTTTTTT. Its translation is CASTSSNTGELFF. The V call is TRBV6-5, the J call TRBJ2-2, with D possibly matching TRBD2 (5 bases). The CDR3 spans 13 residues. CDR1 MNHEY and CDR2 SVGAGI come from the germline V gene. Trimming took off 7 bases at V and 0 bases at J, with 6 bases between the two ends.

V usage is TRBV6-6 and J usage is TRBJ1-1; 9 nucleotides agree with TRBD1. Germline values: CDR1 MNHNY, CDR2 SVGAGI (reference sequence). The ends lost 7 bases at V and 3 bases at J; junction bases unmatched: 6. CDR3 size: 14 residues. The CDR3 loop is CASTSTGGYTEAFF. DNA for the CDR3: TGTGCCAGCACCTCGACAGGGGGATACACTGAAGCTTTCTTT.

The DNA of the CDR3 is TGTGCCAGTAGTCAAATTGGCAGGGATGGTGCCAAAAACATTCAGTACTTC. The encoded protein is CASSQIGRDGAKNIQYF. The chain links TRBV19 to TRBJ2-4, with D perhaps matching TRBD1 (5 bases). Trimming removed 5 bases from V and 1 base from J, with 18 bases in between. The CDR3 spans 17 residues. The germline CDR1 and CDR2 sequences are LNHDA and SQIVND (reference sequence).

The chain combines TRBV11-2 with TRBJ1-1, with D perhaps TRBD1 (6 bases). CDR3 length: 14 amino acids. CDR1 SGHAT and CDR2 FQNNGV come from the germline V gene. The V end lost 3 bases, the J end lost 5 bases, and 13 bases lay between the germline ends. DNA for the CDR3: TGTGCCAGCAGCTTCGGGCAGGGGTGGACTGAAGCTTTCTTT. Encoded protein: CASSFGQGWTEAFF.

CDR3 sequence reads: CASSSTGLTNYGYTF. CDR3 nucleotides: TGTGCCAGCTCTTCGACAGGACTGACTAACTATGGCTACACCTTC. The chain carries TRBV6-5 and TRBJ1-2; a weak D match, TRBD1 (6 bases). The CDR3 spans 15 residues. Germline CDR1 and CDR2: MNHEY and SVGAGI. V lost 8 bases to trimming and J lost 0 bases, with 16 bases between them.